A single sample gave rise to the 17 T cell receptor beta chains below, sequenced in a study of brain T cells in children with intractable seizures. The table came from immunoSEQ multiplex PCR; TCRdb's copy has only in-frame clones and leaves some out. The data show roughly 80,000 clones, 85% to 95% seen once. The input for sequencing was peripheral blood, taken at surgery. Every receptor here comes from a boy under three years old with tuberous sclerosis and intractable seizures.

This chain links TRBV30 with TRBJ1-5; 7 nucleotides align to TRBD1. There are 14 residues in the CDR3. Trimming cost V 0 bases and J 7 bases; bases outside gene matches: 6. The germline CDR1 and CDR2 sequences are GTSNPN and SVGIG (reference sequence). CDR3 nucleotides: TGTGCCTGGAGTGTAGGGGCAGGGGGGCAGCCCCAGCATTTT. Encoded protein: CAWSVGAGGQPQHF.

This clone appeared once. The DNA of the CDR3 is TGTGCCAGCAGTTACGGGGGTGCTCCAAAGGGAAACACCATATATTTT. Its protein product is CASSYGGAPKGNTIYF. The rearrangement links TRBV6-5 to TRBJ1-3; maybe TRBD1 (5 bases). The V end was cut by 2 bases, the J end by 4 bases, with 15 bases between. The germline CDR1 and CDR2 sequences are MNHEY and SVGAGI. There are 16 residues in the CDR3.

The rearrangement uses TRBV6-1 and TRBJ2-1, with 9 bases matching TRBD1. This CDR3 has 15 residues. Unmatched junction bases numbered 4, after V lost 1 base and J lost 6 bases. Germline CDR1 and CDR2: MNHNS and SASEGT. The CDR3 bases are TGTGCCAGCAGTGAAGGGGACAGGGAGGTCAATGAGCAGTTCTTC. Protein: CASSEGDREVNEQFF.

The chain recombines TRBV7-2 with TRBJ2-3; D possibly uses TRBD1 or TRBD2 (5 bases each). The V gene lost 7 bases and the J gene lost 9 bases, with 20 bases spanning the gap. Germline V lookup: CDR1 SGHTA, CDR2 FQGNSA. The length of the CDR3 is 14 residues. The CDR3 sequence: CASTLEGPRDTQYF. CDR3 DNA: TGTGCCAGCACCCTAGAGGGACCGAGGGACACGCAGTATTTT.

The chain recombines TRBV9 with TRBJ2-5; maybe TRBD2 (5 bases). Trimming stripped 4 bases from V and 4 bases from J, with 20 bases between. Germline lookup yields CDR1 SGDLS and CDR2 YYNGEE. The CDR3 consists of 16 residues. The CDR3 region is CASSPEVLAGRETQYF. DNA of the CDR3: TGTGCCAGCAGCCCTGAGGTCCTTGCTGGGAGAGAGACCCAGTACTTC.

CDR3 nucleotides: TGTGCCAGTAGTCTAACCTCGGGACCCCTCGGGAACGAGCAGTACTTC. Translated: CASSLTSGPLGNEQYF. The chain recombines TRBV19 with TRBJ2-7; D may match TRBD1 or TRBD2 (5 bases each). The CDR3 runs 16 residues. The germline V and J ends were trimmed by 5 bases and 5 bases, with 22 bases remaining between them. Germline V CDR1 and CDR2: LNHDA, SQIVND (reference sequence).

V usage is TRBV7-2 and J usage is TRBJ1-2; D uncertain. The CDR3 is 13 amino acids. V was cut by 3 bases and J by 0 bases, with 5 bases left in between. The V gene's germline CDR1 is SGHTA and CDR2 FQGNSA. The CDR3 is CASSFGSNYGYTF. In DNA form, the CDR3 reads TGTGCCAGCAGCTTTGGATCTAACTATGGCTACACCTTC.

This sequence joins TRBV3-1 (or the pseudogene TRBV3-2) and TRBJ2-1; 9 bases map to TRBD2. V was pared by 4 bases and J by 3 bases, with 7 bases of the junction left unmatched. The CDR3 length is 16 residues. Germline assignment: CDR1 LGHDT and CDR2 YNNKEL (reference sequence). For the CDR3, the DNA is TGTGCCAGCAGCCCGAGGCCAGCGGGAGGCTACAATGAGCAGTTCTTC. Residues: CASSPRPAGGYNEQFF.

The CDR3 region has the DNA TGTGCCAGCAGTGAATGGGGATGGACCACCGGTGAGCAGTTCTTC. It translates to CASSEWGWTTGEQFF. This rearrangement joins TRBV6-1 to TRBJ2-1; D unresolved. Trimming left V 2 bases short and J 9 bases short, with 17 bases between. Germline values: CDR1 MNHNS, CDR2 SASEGT. The CDR3 has 15 amino acids.

CDR3 DNA: TGTGCCAGCAGCCAAGAACGAGAGGGGGGTTACGAGCAGTACTTC. Protein: CASSQEREGGYEQYF. This chain joins TRBV4-2 and TRBJ2-7, with D perhaps TRBD1 or TRBD2 (6 bases each). CDR1 is LGHNA, CDR2 YNFKEQ, per germline. The CDR3 runs to 15 residues. Trimming stripped 0 bases from V and 4 bases from J, with 13 bases between.

The rearrangement links TRBV29-1 to TRBJ1-1; D unresolved. Trimming cost V 4 bases and J 0 bases, with 6 bases left between them. Germline V gene sequence: CDR1 SQVTM, CDR2 ANQGSEA. CDR3 size: 12 residues. The CDR3 reads CSVVAVNTEAFF. The CDR3 DNA reads as TGCAGCGTTGTGGCGGTGAACACTGAAGCTTTCTTT. Based on the CDR3 plus reference TRBV29-1 and TRBJ1-1, the full variable domain is SAVISQKPSRDICQRGTSLTIQCQVDSQVTMMFWYRQQPGQSLTLIATANQGSEATYESGFVIDKFPISRPNLTFSTLTVSNMSPEDSSIYLCSVVAVNTEAFFGQGTRLTVV.

The chain uses TRBV29-1 and TRBJ2-1, with D possibly TRBD1 on 5 matching bases. The CDR3 consists of 13 residues. V gave up 5 bases and J gave up 4 bases, with 12 bases separating them. The germline gives CDR1 SQVTM, CDR2 ANQGSEA. The CDR3 DNA sequence: TGCAGCGTTTCCAAGGACACATACAATGAGCAGTTCTTC. Its protein product is CSVSKDTYNEQFF.

This clone has just a few counts. This chain joins TRBV18 and TRBJ1-5, with 8 positions matching TRBD1. The CDR3 has 15 residues. Germline V gives CDR1 KGHSH, CDR2 LQKENI. Trimming at V came to 5 bases and at J to 2 bases, leaving 5 bases not matched to a gene. DNA for the CDR3: TGTGCCAGCTCAGCCGACAGGGGCGGCAATCAGCCCCAGCATTTT. This encodes CASSADRGGNQPQHF.

The chain couples TRBV5-4 to TRBJ1-2; 10 positions agree with TRBD1. CDR1 SGHNT and CDR2 YYREEE come from the germline V gene (reference sequence). This CDR3 has 14 residues. V was pared by 3 bases and J by 5 bases, with 4 bases of the junction left unmatched. As DNA, the CDR3 is TGTGCCAGCAGCTCCCAGGACAGGGGGTATGGCTACACCTTC. This encodes CASSSQDRGYGYTF.

The gene calls are TRBV7-6 and TRBJ2-1; 9 bases are a match to TRBD2. V lost 3 bases, J lost 4 bases, and 7 bases stayed unmatched. The V gene's germline CDR1 is SGHVS and CDR2 FNYEAQ. The CDR3 has 16 amino acids. CDR3 region: CASSFGGGRGYNEQFF. As DNA, the CDR3 is TGTGCCAGCAGCTTTGGGGGCGGGAGGGGGTACAATGAGCAGTTCTTC.

The rearrangement joins TRBV30 to TRBJ1-5; D unclear. The CDR3 consists of 14 residues. Germline V CDR1 and CDR2: GTSNPN, SVGIG (reference sequence). V lost 0 bases, J lost 6 bases, and 12 bases lay in between. The CDR3 spells CAWSVHGPSQPQHF. The CDR3, as DNA: TGTGCCTGGAGTGTACACGGCCCTAGTCAGCCCCAGCATTTT.

The chain employs TRBV5-1 and TRBJ1-1; 8 bases fit TRBD1. With 2 bases clipped from V and 6 bases from J, the junction kept 3 bases outside the gene matches. The CDR3 extends over 13 amino acids. The germline CDR1 and CDR2 sequences are SGHRS and YFSETQ. CDR3 amino acids: CASSLDRGAEAFF. The CDR3 nucleotides are TGCGCCAGCAGCTTAGACAGGGGCGCTGAAGCTTTCTTT.